The 30 T cell receptor beta chains presented below share a single source sample, sequenced in a study of T cell responses to AZD1222 COVID-19 vaccine. Using immunoSEQ multiplex PCR, the repertoire was profiled, and TCRdb retains in-frame clones only, with some absent. The sample contains 70,000 or so clones, about four fifths of which appear only once. This sample comprised peripheral blood, obtained on day 0 of AZD1222 vaccination. All receptors derive from an adult in good health.

This clone was picked up one time. V and J are TRBV19 and TRBJ1-5; perhaps TRBD1 as D (6 bases). The CDR3 loop spans 15 amino acids. V was clipped by 7 bases and J by 0 bases, with 13 bases between them. Germline-derived CDR1 and CDR2 are LNHDA and SQIVND (reference sequence). The CDR3 nucleotides read TGTGCCAGTACTCCGGGACACCGTAGCAATCAGCCCCAGCATTTT. This sequence encodes CASTPGHRSNQPQHF.

The chain carries TRBV19 and TRBJ1-1, with 12 positions matching TRBD1. There are 18 residues in the CDR3. V lost 7 bases, J lost 3 bases, and 15 bases stayed unmatched. CDR1 and CDR2 from the germline V gene are LNHDA and SQIVND (reference sequence). The CDR3 coding sequence is TGTGCCAGTAAGGGGATTGCCGGGACAGGGGGCCGGGACACTGAAGCTTTCTTT. Protein sequence: CASKGIAGTGGRDTEAFF.

This clone was observed once. The rearrangement joins TRBV11-2 to TRBJ1-2; the match to TRBD1 covers 8 bases. This CDR3 spans 13 amino acids. V lost 5 bases to trimming and J lost 8 bases; unmatched junction nucleotides: 7. CDR1 and CDR2 from the germline V gene are SGHAT and FQNNGV. CDR3 in amino acids: CASSATGQEGYTF. The CDR3 DNA reads as TGTGCCAGCAGCGCCACGGGACAGGAAGGCTACACCTTC.

The chain links TRBV7-2 to TRBJ1-1; no reliable D call. CDR1 SGHTA and CDR2 FQGNSA come from the germline V gene. V gave up 5 bases and J gave up 6 bases, with 13 bases separating them. CDR3 length: 13 residues. CDR3 protein: CASSPSNGAEAFF. As DNA, the CDR3 is TGTGCCAGCAGCCCCTCTAATGGCGCTGAAGCTTTCTTT.

The V gene is TRBV18, the J gene TRBJ1-1; tentatively, D is TRBD1 (6 bases). The CDR3 spans 15 residues. Looked up from germline, CDR1 is KGHSH and CDR2 is LQKENI. V lost 4 bases to trimming and J lost 5 bases, with 17 bases between them. This CDR3 is CASSQTPAGATEAFF. CDR3 coding DNA: TGTGCCAGCTCACAGACACCGGCGGGGGCAACTGAAGCTTTCTTT.

The rearrangement joins TRBV11-2 to TRBJ1-2; D unclear. CDR3 size: 14 residues. The V end was cut by 0 bases, the J end by 8 bases, with 13 bases between. Per germline, CDR1 SGHAT and CDR2 FQNNGV. CDR3 DNA sequence: TGTGCCAGCAGCTTAGACCCGGTACCCCTCGGCTACACCTTC. Amino acid sequence: CASSLDPVPLGYTF.

V is TRBV6-5 and J is TRBJ2-2; D is undetermined. V was cut by 2 bases and J by 3 bases, with 4 bases left in between. In germline, CDR1 is MNHEY, CDR2 SVGAGI. CDR3 length: 13 amino acids. The CDR3 spells CASSYADTGELFF. In DNA form, the CDR3 reads TGTGCCAGCAGTTACGCGGACACCGGGGAGCTGTTTTTT.

The V gene is TRBV30, the J gene TRBJ2-2; 9 bases align to TRBD2. Per germline, CDR1 GTSNPN and CDR2 SVGIG (reference sequence). The CDR3 is 15 residues long. After removal of 1 base from V and 6 bases from J, the junction contained 6 bases not matched to a gene. The CDR3 coding sequence is TGTGCCTGGAGTGAGGCTAGCGGGGATGCCGGGGAGCTGTTTTTT. This sequence encodes CAWSEASGDAGELFF.

V gene TRBV7-9 combines with J gene TRBJ2-3, with a possible D match to TRBD2 (5 bases). V shed 4 bases and J shed 6 bases, with 11 bases lying between them. Germline values: CDR1 SEHNR, CDR2 FQNEAQ (reference sequence). The CDR3 loop spans 13 amino acids. CDR3 loop: CASSSGLGDTQYF. The CDR3 DNA is TGTGCCAGCAGCTCCGGACTTGGGGATACGCAGTATTTT.

This clone was recorded once. This chain uses TRBV30 with TRBJ1-1, with D uncertain. The V gene lost 3 bases and the J gene lost 0 bases, with 5 bases spanning the gap. This CDR3 spans 12 amino acids. Germline V gene sequence: CDR1 GTSNPN, CDR2 SVGIG (reference sequence). The CDR3 DNA reads TGTGCCTGGAGCAGCATGAACACTGAAGCTTTCTTT. It yields the protein CAWSSMNTEAFF.

The chain couples TRBV7-9 to TRBJ2-1, with 9 positions matching TRBD1. V lost 3 bases, J lost 5 bases, and 8 bases stayed unmatched. The CDR3 runs 16 residues. The germline V gene has CDR1 SEHNR and CDR2 FQNEAQ (reference sequence). The DNA for the CDR3 is TGTGCCAGCAGCTTCCCGTTGAGGACAGGGGACAATGAGCAGTTCTTC. Its protein product is CASSFPLRTGDNEQFF.

The chain is built from TRBV5-1 and TRBJ2-1, with 13 bases aligning to TRBD2. The CDR3 totals 15 residues. V was pared by 4 bases and J by 4 bases, with 2 bases of the junction left unmatched. The germline gives CDR1 SGHRS, CDR2 YFSETQ. CDR3 in amino acids: CASSELAGGYNEQFF. The CDR3 DNA follows: TGCGCCAGCAGCGAACTAGCGGGGGGGTACAATGAGCAGTTCTTC.

The V gene is TRBV5-6, the J gene TRBJ2-3; 10 bases align to TRBD2. Losses at the gene ends were 4 bases for V and 1 base for J; bases not matched to a gene: 6. Germline V gene data show CDR1 as SGHDT and CDR2 as YYEEEE. CDR3 length equals 16 residues. The DNA for the CDR3 is TGTGCCAGCAGCCACCCGGGGACTAGCGGCACAGATACGCAGTATTTT. Protein product: CASSHPGTSGTDTQYF.

This clone has just a few counts. This rearrangement joins TRBV29-1 to TRBJ1-1, with D possibly matching TRBD1 (5 bases). The germline V gene has CDR1 SQVTM and CDR2 ANQGSEA. V dropped 7 bases and J dropped 3 bases, with 15 bases sitting between them. The CDR3 runs to 13 residues. The CDR3 reads CSGTVWGDTEAFF. The CDR3, as DNA: TGCAGCGGGACTGTTTGGGGGGACACTGAAGCTTTCTTT.

The V and J genes are TRBV30 and TRBJ2-3; 8 nucleotides align to TRBD2. This CDR3 spans 15 amino acids. Germline V gene sequence: CDR1 GTSNPN, CDR2 SVGIG (reference sequence). With 3 bases clipped from V and 2 bases from J, the junction kept 7 bases outside the gene matches. CDR3 bases: TGTGCCTGGAGAAAGCGGGGGTCGAACACAGATACGCAGTATTTT. It yields the protein CAWRKRGSNTDTQYF.

V and J are TRBV3-1 (or the pseudogene TRBV3-2) and TRBJ1-2, with D uncertain. This CDR3 spans 12 amino acids. V lost 0 bases and J lost 8, with 7 bases in between. The V gene's germline CDR1 is LGHDT and CDR2 YNNKEL (reference sequence). For the CDR3, the DNA is TGTGCCAGCAGCCAAGATGGGTGGGGCTACACCTTC. This translates into CASSQDGWGYTF.

The V and J genes are TRBV10-3 and TRBJ1-2; D remains unclear. Germline V gene lookup returns CDR1 ENHRY and CDR2 SYGVKD. Trimming pared 6 bases from V and 4 bases from J, leaving 12 bases between. The CDR3 loop spans 13 amino acids. CDR3 in amino acids: CAISRTEGYGYTF. CDR3 sequence (DNA): TGTGCCATCAGCCGGACGGAGGGCTATGGCTACACCTTC.

This sequence joins TRBV7-2 and TRBJ1-3; D not certain. The germline gives CDR1 SGHTA, CDR2 FQGNSA. Trimming shortened V by 4 bases and J by 0 bases, and 10 bases separated the two germline ends. CDR3 size: 15 residues. The CDR3 reads CASSYPHSSGNTIYF. In nucleotides, the CDR3 is TGTGCCAGCAGCTACCCGCACAGCTCTGGAAACACCATATATTTT.

The rearrangement links TRBV6-5 to TRBJ1-5, with D hard to call. Trimming removed 6 bases at V and 6 bases at J, with 6 bases between. CDR3 length: 11 amino acids. The germline CDR1 and CDR2 sequences are MNHEY and SVGAGI. CDR3 amino acids: CASRMGQPQHF. DNA of the CDR3: TGTGCCAGCAGAATGGGTCAGCCCCAGCATTTT.

The rearrangement uses TRBV10-3 and TRBJ1-6; 9 positions agree with TRBD1. The CDR3 sequence is 14 residues long. After removal of 10 bases from V and 9 bases from J, the junction contained 10 bases not matched to a gene. Germline lookup yields CDR1 ENHRY and CDR2 SYGVKD. This chain's CDR3 is CATGEGQGASPLHF. The CDR3 DNA is TGTGCCACGGGCGAGGGACAGGGAGCTTCACCCCTCCACTTT.

The chain links TRBV12-5 to TRBJ2-2; D not certain. V dropped 2 bases and J dropped 7 bases, with 14 bases sitting between them. Germline V gene lookup returns CDR1 LGHNT and CDR2 FRNRAP. CDR3 length: 15 amino acids. CDR3 DNA: TGTGCTAGTGGTTTGACGGACGGGCGGCTCGGGGAGCTGTTTTTT. The encoded protein is CASGLTDGRLGELFF.

CDR3 in DNA: TGTGCCAGCAGTGACCCGGGACACGGAAACACCATATATTTT. Its protein product is CASSDPGHGNTIYF. This chain links TRBV6-1 with TRBJ1-3; D perhaps matches TRBD1 (6 bases). Trimming left V 3 bases short and J 4 bases short, with 10 bases between. The CDR3 runs 14 residues. Germline V gene sequence: CDR1 MNHNS, CDR2 SASEGT.

This clone was seen more than once but under ten times. In DNA form, the CDR3 reads TGTGCCAGCAGCAAATTAAGAGTACAGGGAAATAATGAAAAACTGTTTTTT. As protein: CASSKLRVQGNNEKLFF. The rearrangement uses TRBV21-1 and TRBJ1-4; no DNA check was done on the table's D call, TRBD1. TRBV21-1 is an annotated pseudogene. This CDR3 comprises 17 residues.

This chain joins TRBV29-1 and TRBJ1-2; TRBD1 might be the D (5 bases). The V and J ends lost 6 bases and 8 bases respectively, with 22 bases between them. The CDR3 loop spans 14 amino acids. In germline, CDR1 is SQVTM, CDR2 ANQGSEA. CDR3 amino acids: CSVKAGTAFSGYTF. The DNA of the CDR3 is TGCAGCGTAAAGGCCGGGACGGCCTTTAGCGGCTACACCTTC.

The J gene is TRBJ1-6, the V gene TRBV5-4, with TRBD1 as a possible D gene (5 bases). This CDR3 contains 14 residues. CDR1 and CDR2 from the germline V gene are SGHNT and YYREEE (reference sequence). V shed 0 bases and J shed 6 bases, with 7 bases lying between them. CDR3 bases: TGTGCCAGCAGCTTGGAAAGGGGTAATTCACCCCTCCACTTT. Protein product: CASSLERGNSPLHF.

The CDR3 nucleotides are TGCGCCAGCAGTCAATCGTCGGCAGGGTGGGAATGGGGCTATGGCTACACCTTC. Its protein is CASSQSSAGWEWGYGYTF. The chain couples TRBV23-1 to TRBJ1-2; D possibly corresponds to TRBD1 (5 bases). TRBV23-1 is marked as an open reading frame, function uncertain. Trimming shortened V by 0 bases and J by 4 bases, and 21 bases separated the two germline ends. The CDR3 is made up of 18 amino acids.

J is TRBJ1-1 and V is TRBV5-4; 7 bases are shared with TRBD1. The V gene's germline CDR1 is SGHNT and CDR2 YYREEE (reference sequence). V lost 4 bases and J lost 1; bases outside the gene matches: 13. The CDR3 extends over 17 amino acids. The CDR3 protein is CASSPRGRGLTNTEAFF. CDR3 nucleotides: TGTGCCAGCAGCCCCCGGGGCAGGGGGTTGACGAACACTGAAGCTTTCTTT.

Here the CDR3 reads CASRQALGRELFF. For the CDR3, the DNA is TGTGCCAGCAGGCAAGCACTGGGCCGGGAGCTGTTTTTT. This chain connects TRBV25-1 to TRBJ2-2; D uncertain. This CDR3 is 13 amino acids long. Trimming removed 6 bases at V and 9 bases at J, with 14 bases between. Germline lookup yields CDR1 MGHDK and CDR2 SYGVNS.

The chain is built from TRBV23-1 and TRBJ2-2; 11 bases line up with TRBD1. TRBV23-1 is treated as an ORF (open reading frame) with a function not yet certain. CDR3 length: 16 residues. Germline trimming cut 6 bases from V and 7 bases from J; bases unmatched to any gene: 10. In DNA form, the CDR3 reads TGCGCCAGCAGCCGGTCGCTGGACAGGGGGCTCGGGGAGCTGTTTTTT. Protein product: CASSRSLDRGLGELFF.

This clone was counted only a few times. This chain connects TRBV29-1 to TRBJ2-2, with D possibly being TRBD2 (6 bases). Germline CDR1 is SQVTM and CDR2 is ANQGSEA. CDR3 length: 13 residues. The V and J ends lost 7 bases and 4 bases respectively, with 13 bases between them. CDR3 residues: CSAPGVGTGELFF. The CDR3 DNA reads as TGCAGCGCTCCGGGGGTGGGCACCGGGGAGCTGTTTTTT.